One sample yielded the 18 T cell receptor beta chains listed below, sequenced in a study of a mutant IDH1 vaccine in newly diagnosed glioma (dated by TCRdb to the early 2020s). According to the study, the label for this sample's time point signals: week 5, during vaccination. A 20-mer mutant IDH1 peptide at 300 micrograms in Montanide made up each vaccine dose, which was injected subcutaneously together with topical imiquimod. To prepare the library, the immunoSEQ multiplex PCR assay was applied. In TCRdb, the immuneACCESS table is reduced to in-frame sequences with V and J assigned. These tables do not hold every clone; where another copy was compared, an unresolved V gene accounts for under half, and the others remain unexplained. The sample table records some 51,000 clones; around 80% of these occur just once. The top ten hold roughly 4.8% of the sample. Their antigen targets remain unknown. This specimen consisted of PBMCs, obtained from a glioma patient whose treatment included an IDH1 peptide vaccine. These receptors originate from a middle-aged man with glioma.

This chain uses TRBV6-7 with TRBJ2-6; D is possibly TRBD1 (6 bases). TRBV6-7 is assigned to the ORF class and has an uncertain function. This CDR3 spans 16 amino acids. Trimming removed 7 bases from V and 0 bases from J, with 13 bases in between. This CDR3 is CASTVGHLSGANVLTF. CDR3 sequence (DNA): TGTGCCAGCACGGTGGGACACCTCTCTGGGGCCAACGTCCTGACTTTC.

V usage is TRBV5-1 and J usage is TRBJ2-5; TRBD1 matches 9 bases. J gave up 1 base and V 0 bases, and 1 base lay outside the gene matches. The germline V gene encodes CDR1 SGHRS and CDR2 YFSETQ. The CDR3 is 15 amino acids. In DNA form, the CDR3 reads TGCGCCAGCAGCTTGGGGGACAGGGCCCAAGAGACCCAGTACTTC. It specifies CASSLGDRAQETQYF.

This clone appeared once. CDR3 in amino acids: CASSHRGPQEKLFF. Here the CDR3 DNA reads TGTGCCAGCAGCCACAGGGGGCCCCAAGAAAAACTGTTTTTT. V is TRBV25-1 and J is TRBJ1-4, with 9 bases lining up with TRBD1. The CDR3 contains 14 residues. Germline V gives CDR1 MGHDK, CDR2 SYGVNS. The J segment lost 8 bases and the V segment lost 6 bases, leaving 7 bases of the junction unmatched.

The chain uses TRBV7-9 and TRBJ2-3; no firm D call. The length of the CDR3 is 13 residues. The V end was cut by 2 bases, the J end by 2 bases, with 5 bases between. CDR1 SEHNR and CDR2 FQNEAQ come from the germline V gene (reference sequence). CDR3 nucleotide sequence: TGTGCCAGCAGCTTAAGTCACACAGATACGCAGTATTTT. This codes for CASSLSHTDTQYF.

The chain couples TRBV6-5 to TRBJ1-1; TRBD1 agrees at 7 bases. Looked up from germline, CDR1 is MNHEY and CDR2 is SVGAGI. V trimming: 7 bases; J trimming: 1 base; junction bases outside the gene matches: 3. This CDR3 comprises 13 residues. The CDR3 region has the DNA TGTGCCAGCATTAACAGGGGGAACACTGAAGCTTTCTTT. It codes for CASINRGNTEAFF.

The rearrangement joins TRBV27 to TRBJ1-4; unclear D gene. This CDR3 contains 14 residues. The V end lost 3 bases, the J end lost 8 bases, and 13 bases lay between the germline ends. Germline lookup yields CDR1 MNHEY and CDR2 SMNVEV (reference sequence). CDR3 residues: CASSFGRKGEKLFF. The CDR3 DNA follows: TGTGCCAGCAGTTTCGGGCGGAAGGGCGAAAAACTGTTTTTT.

The gene calls are TRBV4-1 and TRBJ1-1, with 8 positions matching TRBD1. The trim removed 5 bases at V and 3 bases at J, leaving 5 bases unmatched. Looked up from germline, CDR1 is MGHRA and CDR2 is YSYEKL. The CDR3 covers 14 residues. CDR3 residues: CASSSDREDTEAFF. Here the CDR3 DNA reads TGCGCCAGCAGCTCGGACAGGGAGGACACTGAAGCTTTCTTT.

The rearrangement links TRBV6-5 to TRBJ2-3, with D uncertain. The V end lost 2 bases, the J end lost 2 bases, and 11 bases lay between the germline ends. This CDR3 comprises 15 residues. In germline, CDR1 is MNHEY, CDR2 SVGAGI. The CDR3 loop reads CASSYQPSTTDTQYF. As DNA, the CDR3 is TGTGCCAGCAGTTACCAACCCAGCACCACAGATACGCAGTATTTT.

This chain joins TRBV5-5 and TRBJ1-5; TRBD1 is a possible D gene (6 bases). V lost 3 bases, J lost 2 bases, and 15 bases lay in between. Germline values: CDR1 SGHKS, CDR2 YYEKEE (reference sequence). The CDR3 is made up of 16 amino acids. The CDR3 here is CASSWEAGAGNQPQHF. As DNA, the CDR3 is TGTGCCAGCAGCTGGGAGGCGGGGGCAGGCAATCAGCCCCAGCATTTT.

The chain has TRBV5-5 and TRBJ1-1, with D uncertain. The CDR3 contains 15 residues. Between the trimmed V and J ends, which lost 3 bases and 3 bases, there was a span of 15 bases. Germline values: CDR1 SGHKS, CDR2 YYEKEE (reference sequence). CDR3 nucleotides: TGTGCCAGCAGCTCCCTGCCGGGGAGGGACACTGAAGCTTTCTTT. It specifies CASSSLPGRDTEAFF.

This chain connects TRBV6-1 to TRBJ2-1; the D gene is possibly TRBD2 (5 bases). Trimming pared 7 bases from V and 2 bases from J, leaving 12 bases between. The CDR3 totals 14 residues. Per germline, CDR1 MNHNS and CDR2 SASEGT. CDR3 bases: TGTGCCAGCATGGAGGCCAGAGCCTACAATGAGCAGTTCTTC. Translation: CASMEARAYNEQFF.

This clone appeared a few times. The rearrangement joins TRBV30 to TRBJ2-2; perhaps TRBD2 as D (7 bases). Germline lookup yields CDR1 GTSNPN and CDR2 SVGIG (reference sequence). This CDR3 has 14 amino acids. V was pared by 0 bases and J by 5 bases, with 10 bases between. CDR3 nucleotide sequence: TGTGCCTGGAGTGTAAAGGGGGGGACCGGGGAGCTGTTTTTT. Encoded protein: CAWSVKGGTGELFF.

V and J are TRBV2 and TRBJ2-1, with 7 bases identical to TRBD2. The CDR3 sequence is 14 residues long. V gave up 2 bases and J gave up 3 bases; unmatched junction bases: 1. The germline gives CDR1 SNHLY, CDR2 FYNNEI. The CDR3 bases are TGTGCCAGCAGTGAACTAGCGGACTACAATGAGCAGTTCTTC. As protein: CASSELADYNEQFF. Full variable domain (missing parts from reference TRBV2 and TRBJ2-1): EPEVTQTPSHQVTQMGQEVILRCVPISNHLYFYWYRQILGQKVEFLVSFYNNEISEKSEIFDDQFSVERPDGSNFTLKIRSTKLEDSAMYFCASSELADYNEQFFGPGTRLTVL.

The gene calls are TRBV29-1 and TRBJ2-3, with 10 bases fitting TRBD2. Germline V gene lookup returns CDR1 SQVTM and CDR2 ANQGSEA. The CDR3 contains 15 residues. V lost 4 bases to trimming and J lost 6 bases; unmatched junction nucleotides: 10. This chain's CDR3 is CSVVPASGRGDTQYF. Here the CDR3 DNA reads TGCAGCGTTGTGCCGGCTAGCGGGAGAGGGGATACGCAGTATTTT.

This sequence joins TRBV10-3 and TRBJ2-5; TRBD1 matches at 9 bases. This CDR3 contains 14 residues. After removal of 10 bases from V and 1 base from J, the junction contained 7 bases not matched to a gene. Germline CDR1 and CDR2: ENHRY and SYGVKD. The CDR3 DNA reads as TGTGCCACCAGAACAGGGGGCTTCCAAGAGACCCAGTACTTC. Its translation: CATRTGGFQETQYF.

This chain uses TRBV7-2 with TRBJ1-5; D gene uncertain. The CDR3 sequence is 15 residues long. The V end lost 1 base, the J end lost 6 bases, and 13 bases lay between the germline ends. CDR1 is SGHTA and CDR2 is FQGNSA in the germline V gene. The CDR3 reads CASSLGRDESQPQHF. The CDR3 DNA reads TGTGCCAGCAGCTTAGGTAGGGATGAAAGTCAGCCCCAGCATTTT.

This clone was observed a few times. This rearrangement joins TRBV29-1 to TRBJ2-5, with D hard to call. Trimming pared 6 bases from V and 1 base from J, leaving 6 bases between. The CDR3 covers 11 residues. Germline CDR1 reads SQVTM; CDR2 reads ANQGSEA. The CDR3 DNA follows: TGCAGCGTGGGCGTCCAAGAGACCCAGTACTTC. Translating it yields CSVGVQETQYF.

This sequence joins TRBV2 and TRBJ2-5, with D perhaps given as TRBD1 or TRBD2 (7 bases each). The V end was cut by 11 bases, the J end by 1 base, with 17 bases between. The CDR3 covers 14 residues. Germline loops: CDR1 SNHLY, CDR2 FYNNEI. The CDR3 bases are TGTGCCCGGCAGGGGGGGGCCTTCCAAGAGACCCAGTACTTC. It yields the protein CARQGGAFQETQYF.